A single sample gave rise to the 15 T cell receptor beta chains below, sequenced in a study of blood T cells in healthy people across ages. Then a second PCR, running roughly 7 to 11 cycles, was carried out with a sample-barcoded 5' primer and a J-beta primer mix. TCRdb passed the 5' RACE reads through MiXCR, listing each CDR3 protein once. The sample holds about 1,800,000 distinct CDR3 sequences, about 28% seen once. The sample taken for sequencing was blood. All receptors come from a woman aged 25 to 39 in good health.

This clonotype was recorded many times. V gene TRBV10-2 combines with J gene TRBJ2-7, with a weak D call TRBD1 (5 bases). Trimming removed 7 bases from V and 7 bases from J, with 11 bases in between. Per the germline V gene, CDR1 is WSHSY and CDR2 is SAAADI. The length of the CDR3 is 11 residues. CDR3 region: CASMQGQEQYF. Here the CDR3 DNA reads TGCGCCAGCATGCAGGGTCAGGAGCAGTACTTC.

This clonotype appeared a few times. The CDR3 is CASSEHNLAGGTDTQYF. CDR3 bases: TGCGCCAGCAGCGAACACAACCTAGCGGGAGGGACAGATACGCAGTATTTT. This chain uses TRBV4-3 with TRBJ2-3; the match to TRBD2 covers 12 bases. The germline V gene encodes CDR1 LGHNA and CDR2 YSLEER. The ends lost 5 bases at V and 3 bases at J; junction bases unmatched: 9. CDR3 length: 17 residues.

This clonotype was counted a few times. The chain recombines TRBV4-1 with TRBJ2-7, with TRBD1 identical over 8 bases. V lost 2 bases, J lost 1 base, and 7 bases stayed unmatched. CDR3 length equals 16 residues. CDR1 and CDR2 (germline): MGHRA, YSYEKL. The CDR3 coding sequence is TGCGCCAGCAGCCAATGGACAGGGCAGAAATCCTACGAGCAGTACTTC. Its translation is CASSQWTGQKSYEQYF.

This rearrangement joins TRBV7-9 to TRBJ1-4; D unclear. Trimming took off 1 base at V and 6 bases at J, with 9 bases between the two ends. The CDR3 has 14 amino acids. The germline CDR1 and CDR2 sequences are SEHNR and FQNEAQ (reference sequence). The chain's CDR3 is CASSLEGLDEKLFF. The CDR3, as DNA: TGTGCCAGCAGCTTAGAGGGATTGGATGAAAAACTGTTTTTT.

This clonotype came up a few times. This rearrangement joins TRBV5-1 to TRBJ1-6; D not certain. CDR3 length: 16 amino acids. Trimming removed 2 bases from V and 0 bases from J, with 9 bases in between. The germline CDR1 and CDR2 sequences are SGHRS and YFSETQ. DNA for the CDR3: TGCGCCAGCAGCTTAGCCGGAGGCTCCTATAATTCACCCCTCCACTTT. Amino acid sequence: CASSLAGGSYNSPLHF.

This chain links TRBV6-2 or TRBV6-3 with TRBJ2-5, with 10 bases aligning to TRBD1. CDR1 MNHEY and CDR2 SVGEGT come from the germline V gene. This CDR3 is 16 amino acids long. V dropped 4 bases and J dropped 4; count of bases not matched to a gene: 9. The CDR3 nucleotides read TGTGCCAGCAGTTCCTACTCGACAGGGGGCCTAGAGACCCAGTACTTC. Protein sequence: CASSSYSTGGLETQYF.

The chain carries TRBV20-1 and TRBJ2-7; D tentatively reads TRBD1 or TRBD2 (5 bases each). The CDR3 is 13 amino acids. Germline-derived CDR1 and CDR2 are DFQATT and SNEGSKA (reference sequence). V lost 6 bases, J lost 3 bases, and 15 bases lay in between. The CDR3 nucleotides are TGCAGTGCAACCGGGACCCCGGTCTACGAGCAGTACTTC. It specifies CSATGTPVYEQYF.

The chain uses TRBV24-1 and TRBJ2-1; possibly TRBD1 or TRBD2 for D (5 bases each). This CDR3 has 16 residues. V dropped 5 bases and J dropped 3 bases, with 16 bases sitting between them. Germline CDR1 is KGHDR and CDR2 is SFDVKD. CDR3 sequence reads: CATSAPGRDGYNEQFF. For the CDR3, the DNA is TGTGCCACCAGTGCCCCGGGACGGGATGGCTACAATGAGCAGTTCTTC.

The chain links TRBV20-1 to TRBJ2-1; 8 bases match TRBD2. The V gene end was trimmed by 0 bases and the J gene end by 9 bases; junction bases not matched to a gene: 10. The CDR3 has 15 amino acids. CDR1 and CDR2 (germline): DFQATT, SNEGSKA (reference sequence). DNA for the CDR3: TGCAGTGCTAGAGATGGAAGCGGGAGACATCCTGAGCAGTTCTTC. It specifies CSARDGSGRHPEQFF.

The chain carries TRBV27 and TRBJ1-6; tentatively, D is TRBD1 (6 bases). V shed 5 bases and J shed 3 bases, with 14 bases lying between them. The V gene's germline CDR1 is MNHEY and CDR2 SMNVEV (reference sequence). This CDR3 comprises 16 residues. CDR3 nucleotides: TGTGCCAGCAGTCTCATGGGGGGCAGCTATAATTCACCCCTCCACTTT. Translated: CASSLMGGSYNSPLHF.

This sequence joins TRBV2 and TRBJ1-1; 8 nucleotides align to TRBD1. CDR3 length: 16 amino acids. V dropped 4 bases and J dropped 5; count of bases not matched to a gene: 12. Germline-derived CDR1 and CDR2 are SNHLY and FYNNEI. CDR3 DNA sequence: TGTGCCAGCAGTGTTGCCAGGGGGCGAGGTCGGACTGAAGCTTTCTTT. Encoded protein: CASSVARGRGRTEAFF.

This clonotype was counted many times. The chain links TRBV29-1 to TRBJ2-7; D is ambiguous. Germline V gene sequence: CDR1 SQVTM, CDR2 ANQGSEA. The CDR3 extends over 12 amino acids. The V gene lost 1 base and the J gene lost 0 bases, with 4 bases spanning the gap. In DNA form, the CDR3 reads TGCAGCGTTGAAGGATTCTCCTACGAGCAGTACTTC. Translated: CSVEGFSYEQYF.

The chain uses TRBV7-8 and TRBJ1-2; no definite D call. From germline, CDR1 is SGHVS and CDR2 FQNEAQ. The V end lost 5 bases, the J end lost 5 bases, and 12 bases lay between the germline ends. The CDR3 runs 13 residues. CDR3 DNA sequence: TGTGCCAGCAGCCCGGTCGGGTCATATGGCTACACCTTC. Its protein product is CASSPVGSYGYTF.

This chain links TRBV6-5 with TRBJ1-2; D is unresolved. The V end was cut by 10 bases, the J end by 4 bases, with 19 bases between. The CDR3 contains 14 residues. Looked up from germline, CDR1 is MNHEY and CDR2 is SVGAGI. In nucleotides, the CDR3 is TGTGCCACCTCTCCGGGCCGGCCCCGCTATGGCTACACCTTC. Translation gives CATSPGRPRYGYTF.

Concerning this clonotype itself: Mismatch with germline at one junction end may stem from a read error. The chain carries TRBV5-1 and TRBJ2-7, with D tentatively TRBD1 (6 bases). There are 14 residues in the CDR3. CDR1 and CDR2 (germline): SGHRS, YFSETQ. The CDR3: CANSLDSEDYEQYF. CDR3 nucleotides: TGCGCCAACAGCTTGGACAGCGAGGACTACGAGCAGTACTTC.